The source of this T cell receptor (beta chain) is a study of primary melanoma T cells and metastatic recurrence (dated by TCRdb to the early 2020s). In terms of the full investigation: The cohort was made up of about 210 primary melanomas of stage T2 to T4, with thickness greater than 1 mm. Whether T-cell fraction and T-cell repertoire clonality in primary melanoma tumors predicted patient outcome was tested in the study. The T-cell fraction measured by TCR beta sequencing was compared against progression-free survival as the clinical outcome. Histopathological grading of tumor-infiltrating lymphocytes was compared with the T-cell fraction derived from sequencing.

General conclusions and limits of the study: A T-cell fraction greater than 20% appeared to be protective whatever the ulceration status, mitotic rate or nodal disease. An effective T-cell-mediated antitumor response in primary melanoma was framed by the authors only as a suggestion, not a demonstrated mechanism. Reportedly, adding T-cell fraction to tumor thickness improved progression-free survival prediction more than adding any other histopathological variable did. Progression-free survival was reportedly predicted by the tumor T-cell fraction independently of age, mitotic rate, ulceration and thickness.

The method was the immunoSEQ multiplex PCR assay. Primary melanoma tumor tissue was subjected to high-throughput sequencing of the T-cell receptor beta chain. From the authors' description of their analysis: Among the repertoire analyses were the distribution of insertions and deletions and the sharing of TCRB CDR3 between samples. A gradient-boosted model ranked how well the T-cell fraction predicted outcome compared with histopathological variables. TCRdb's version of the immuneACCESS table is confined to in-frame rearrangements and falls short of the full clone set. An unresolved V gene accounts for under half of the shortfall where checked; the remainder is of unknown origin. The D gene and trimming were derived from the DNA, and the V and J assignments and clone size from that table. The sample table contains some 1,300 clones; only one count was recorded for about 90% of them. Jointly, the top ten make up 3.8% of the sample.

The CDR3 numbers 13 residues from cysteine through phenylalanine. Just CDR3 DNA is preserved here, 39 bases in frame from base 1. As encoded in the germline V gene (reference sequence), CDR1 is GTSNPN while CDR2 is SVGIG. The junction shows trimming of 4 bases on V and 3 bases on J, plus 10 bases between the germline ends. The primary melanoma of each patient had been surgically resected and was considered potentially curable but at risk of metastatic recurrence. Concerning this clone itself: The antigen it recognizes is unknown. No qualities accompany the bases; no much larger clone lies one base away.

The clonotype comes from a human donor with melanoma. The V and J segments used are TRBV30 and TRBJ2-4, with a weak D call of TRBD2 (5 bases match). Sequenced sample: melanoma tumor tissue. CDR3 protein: CAWKGAFKNIQYF. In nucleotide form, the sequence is TGTGCCTGGAAGGGAGCGTTCAAAAACATTCAGTACTTC.